Included here is one T cell receptor (beta chain) sequence, with context. Germline CDR1 is SGHRS and CDR2 is YFSETQ. The CDR3 runs to 17 residues. With 4 bases clipped from V and 4 bases from J, the junction kept 12 bases outside the gene matches. The data belong to a study of blood T cell repertoires in COVID-19. Study overall: Spain, Italy and the United States supplied samples that represented acute and convalescent COVID-19. From T cells, B-cell-depleted T cells, or PBMCs came the material, which was cDNA or gDNA.

Cohort placement rested on clinical history that participants reported themselves. Per the study methods: The assay estimated nucleated cells by amplifying reference gene primers. Clones were read by immunoSEQ multiplex PCR, and TCRdb kept only the in-frame ones, dropping some. V and J calls and clone size are copied from that table; D and trimming were computed from the DNA. This table holds over 200,000 clones, nearly 90% found once. This TCR derives from a woman aged 30 to 39 with acute COVID-19. The sequenced sample was PBMCs or T cells enriched from blood (not recorded which). V and J are TRBV5-1 and TRBJ2-7; 12 bases match TRBD1. CDR3 sequence reads: CASSTWDRGLLRYEQYF. The CDR3 coding sequence is TGCGCCAGCAGCACCTGGGACAGGGGGCTTTTAAGGTACGAGCAGTACTTC.